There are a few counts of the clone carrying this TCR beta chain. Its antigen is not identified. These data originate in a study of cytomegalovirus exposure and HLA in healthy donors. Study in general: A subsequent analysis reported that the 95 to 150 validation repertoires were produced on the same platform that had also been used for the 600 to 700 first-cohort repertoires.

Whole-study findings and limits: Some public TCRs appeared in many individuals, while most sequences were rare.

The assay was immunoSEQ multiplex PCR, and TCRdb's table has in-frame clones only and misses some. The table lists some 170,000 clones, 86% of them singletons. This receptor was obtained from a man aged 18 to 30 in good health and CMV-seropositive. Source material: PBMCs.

CDR3 protein: CASSFSGPDTQYF. The CDR3 nucleotides are TGTGCCAGCAGTTTCTCAGGTCCAGATACGCAGTATTTT. The chain employs TRBV6-9 and TRBJ2-3; D gene unclear. The length of the CDR3 is 13 residues. Trimming pared 4 bases from V and 4 bases from J, leaving 9 bases between. Germline V gene lookup returns CDR1 MNHGY and CDR2 SVAAGI.